This TCR beta chain was sequenced for a study of T cell changes during pregnancy in multiple sclerosis. The data were produced by immunoSEQ multiplex PCR, yet TCRdb's version contains in-frame clones alone and is incomplete. The data contain tens of thousands of clones, around 90% of them singletons. Germline V gene lookup returns CDR1 SGHDT and CDR2 YYEEEE. Trimming removed 0 bases at V and 5 bases at J, with 7 bases between. This CDR3 region has 13 residues. This sequence was found in a female donor with multiple sclerosis, enrolled in a pregnancy study. The sequences come from CD4+ T cells from peripheral blood mononuclear cells, collected in the second trimester of pregnancy. The chain employs TRBV5-6 and TRBJ2-3; no firm D call. CDR3 amino acids: CASSLDIRDTQYF. The CDR3 DNA follows: TGTGCCAGCAGCTTGGATATCAGAGATACGCAGTATTTT.